This T cell receptor (beta chain) was documented in a study of T cells after yellow fever vaccination. On the study more broadly: SMART-Seq v4 Ultra Low Input served to prepare low-cell-number fractions. General study findings and limits: FACS-sorted repertoires might harbor abundant contaminating clonotypes from the bulk population.

Many counts were recorded for this clonotype. Antigen: not known. 5'RACE template switching produced TCR cDNA carrying a universal primer site and UMIs. One entry per CDR3 protein results from TCRdb running MiXCR on the 5' RACE reads. The data show about 50,000 distinct CDR3 sequences, roughly 7.5% seen once. The clonotype comes from a man aged 18 to 29 who received the YFV17D yellow fever vaccine. The source material was CD8+ T cells sorted from PBMCs, sampled roughly 15 days after the first yellow fever vaccination.

CDR3 DNA sequence: TGCAGCGTCGCTCCGGTATCTGGAAACACCATATATTTT. Its protein product is CSVAPVSGNTIYF. This chain links TRBV29-1 with TRBJ1-3; D is undetermined. CDR3 size: 13 residues. Between the trimmed V and J ends, which lost 6 bases and 1 base, there was a span of 10 bases. Germline V gene data show CDR1 as SQVTM and CDR2 as ANQGSEA.